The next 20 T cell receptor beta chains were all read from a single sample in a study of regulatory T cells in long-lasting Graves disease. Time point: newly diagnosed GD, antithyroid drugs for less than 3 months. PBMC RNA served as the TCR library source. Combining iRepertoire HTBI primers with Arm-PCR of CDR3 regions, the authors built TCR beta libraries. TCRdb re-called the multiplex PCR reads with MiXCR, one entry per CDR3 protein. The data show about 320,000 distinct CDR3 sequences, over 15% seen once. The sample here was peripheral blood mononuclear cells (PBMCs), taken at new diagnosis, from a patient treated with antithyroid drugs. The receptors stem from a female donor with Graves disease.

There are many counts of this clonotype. This CDR3 is CASRPGAGAHNEQFF. CDR3 coding DNA: TGTGCCAGCAGGCCGGGAGCGGGAGCCCACAATGAGCAGTTCTTC. V is TRBV6-1 and J is TRBJ2-1; 8 bases are a match to TRBD2. The V gene end was trimmed by 6 bases and the J gene end by 5 bases; junction bases not matched to a gene: 9. Per germline, CDR1 MNHNS and CDR2 SASEGT. The CDR3 extends over 15 amino acids.

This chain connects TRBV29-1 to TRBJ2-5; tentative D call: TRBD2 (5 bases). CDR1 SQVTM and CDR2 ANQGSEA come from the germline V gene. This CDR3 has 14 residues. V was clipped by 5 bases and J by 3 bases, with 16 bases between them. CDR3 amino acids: CSVRLRGPKETQYF. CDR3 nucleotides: TGCAGCGTTAGACTCCGGGGTCCAAAAGAGACCCAGTACTTC.

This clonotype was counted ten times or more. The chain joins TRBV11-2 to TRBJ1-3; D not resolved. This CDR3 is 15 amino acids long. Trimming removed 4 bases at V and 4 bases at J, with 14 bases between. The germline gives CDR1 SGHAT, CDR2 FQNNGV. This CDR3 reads CASSSKPAGGNTIYF. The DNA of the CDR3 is TGTGCCAGCAGCTCCAAACCCGCGGGAGGAAACACCATATATTTT.

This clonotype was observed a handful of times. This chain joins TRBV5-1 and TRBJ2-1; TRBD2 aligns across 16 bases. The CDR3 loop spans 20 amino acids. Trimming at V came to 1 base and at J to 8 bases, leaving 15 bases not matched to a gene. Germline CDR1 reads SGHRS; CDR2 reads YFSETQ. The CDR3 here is CASSLFILGLAGGPGDEQFF. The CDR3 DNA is TGCGCCAGCAGCTTGTTTATCTTGGGACTAGCGGGAGGGCCTGGCGATGAGCAGTTCTTC.

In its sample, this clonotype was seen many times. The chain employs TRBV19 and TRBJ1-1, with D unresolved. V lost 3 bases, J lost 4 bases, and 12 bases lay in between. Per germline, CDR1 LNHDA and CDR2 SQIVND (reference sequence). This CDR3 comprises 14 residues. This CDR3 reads CASSMGWSATEAFF. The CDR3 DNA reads TGTGCCAGTAGTATGGGATGGAGCGCCACTGAAGCTTTCTTT.

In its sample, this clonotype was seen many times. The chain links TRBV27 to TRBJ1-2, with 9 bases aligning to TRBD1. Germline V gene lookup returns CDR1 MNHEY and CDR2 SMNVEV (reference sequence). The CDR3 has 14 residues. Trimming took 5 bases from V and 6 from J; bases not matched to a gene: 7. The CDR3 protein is CASSPSDRGNGYTF. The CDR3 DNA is TGTGCCAGCAGTCCCTCGGACAGGGGAAATGGCTACACCTTC.

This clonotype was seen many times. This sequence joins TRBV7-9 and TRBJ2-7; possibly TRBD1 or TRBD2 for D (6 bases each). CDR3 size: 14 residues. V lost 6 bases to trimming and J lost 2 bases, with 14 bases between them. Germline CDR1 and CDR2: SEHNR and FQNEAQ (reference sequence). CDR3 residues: CASRRGATAYEQYF. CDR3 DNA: TGTGCCAGCAGGAGGGGGGCTACAGCCTACGAGCAGTACTTC. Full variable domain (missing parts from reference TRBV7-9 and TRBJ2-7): DTGVSQNPRHKITKRGQNVTFRCDPISEHNRLYWYRQTLGQGPEFLTYFQNEAQLEKSRLLSDRFSAERPKGSFSTLEIQRTEQGDSAMYLCASRRGATAYEQYFGPGTRLTVT.

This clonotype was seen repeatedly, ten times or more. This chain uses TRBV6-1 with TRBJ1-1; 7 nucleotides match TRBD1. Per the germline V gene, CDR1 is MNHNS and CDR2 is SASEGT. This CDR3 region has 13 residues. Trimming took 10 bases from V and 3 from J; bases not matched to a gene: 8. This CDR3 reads CAIPTGYDTEAFF. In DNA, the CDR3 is TGTGCCATCCCGACAGGGTACGACACTGAAGCTTTCTTT.

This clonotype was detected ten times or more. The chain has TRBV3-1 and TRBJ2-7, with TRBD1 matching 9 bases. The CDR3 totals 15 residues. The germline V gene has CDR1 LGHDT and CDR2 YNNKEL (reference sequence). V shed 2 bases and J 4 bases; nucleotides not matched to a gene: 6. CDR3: CASSQSDRGFYEQYF. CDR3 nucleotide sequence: TGTGCCAGCAGCCAATCGGACAGGGGCTTTTACGAGCAGTACTTC.

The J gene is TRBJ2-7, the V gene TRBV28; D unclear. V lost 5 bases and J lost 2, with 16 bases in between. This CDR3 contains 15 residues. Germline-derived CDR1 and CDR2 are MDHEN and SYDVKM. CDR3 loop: CASSPHQVPPYEQYF. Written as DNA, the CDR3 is TGTGCCAGCAGTCCACACCAGGTACCTCCCTACGAGCAGTACTTC.

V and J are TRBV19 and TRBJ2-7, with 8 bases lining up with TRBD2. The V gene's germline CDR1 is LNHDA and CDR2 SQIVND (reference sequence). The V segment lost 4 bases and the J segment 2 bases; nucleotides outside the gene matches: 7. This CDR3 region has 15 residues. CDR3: CASSSPGREAYEQYF. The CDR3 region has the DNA TGTGCCAGTAGTAGTCCCGGGAGGGAAGCCTACGAGCAGTACTTC.

This CDR3 reads CASIQQGYTEAFF. The DNA of the CDR3 is TGTGCCAGCATCCAACAGGGGTACACTGAAGCTTTCTTT. The J gene is TRBJ1-1, the V gene TRBV6-1; 7 bases line up with TRBD1. Germline CDR1 MNHNS, CDR2 SASEGT. V lost 7 bases and J lost 3; bases outside the gene matches: 5. This CDR3 region has 13 residues.

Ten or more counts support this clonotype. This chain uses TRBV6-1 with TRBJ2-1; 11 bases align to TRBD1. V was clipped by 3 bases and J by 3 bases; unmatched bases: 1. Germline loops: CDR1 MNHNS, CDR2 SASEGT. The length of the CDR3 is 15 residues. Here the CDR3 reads CASSEGTGGYNEQFF. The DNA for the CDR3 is TGTGCCAGCAGTGAGGGGACAGGGGGCTACAATGAGCAGTTCTTC.

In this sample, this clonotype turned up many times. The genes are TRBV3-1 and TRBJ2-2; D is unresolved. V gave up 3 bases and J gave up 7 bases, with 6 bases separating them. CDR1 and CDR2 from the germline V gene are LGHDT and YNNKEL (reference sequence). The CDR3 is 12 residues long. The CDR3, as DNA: TGTGCCAGCAGCCATGGTCACGGGGAGCTGTTTTTT. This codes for CASSHGHGELFF.

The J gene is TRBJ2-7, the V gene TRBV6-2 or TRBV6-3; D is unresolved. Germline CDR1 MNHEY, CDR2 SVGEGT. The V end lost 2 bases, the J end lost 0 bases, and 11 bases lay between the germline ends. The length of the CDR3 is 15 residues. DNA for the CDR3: TGTGCCAGCAGTTACCGGCTTGTGAGCTCCTACGAGCAGTACTTC. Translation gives CASSYRLVSSYEQYF.

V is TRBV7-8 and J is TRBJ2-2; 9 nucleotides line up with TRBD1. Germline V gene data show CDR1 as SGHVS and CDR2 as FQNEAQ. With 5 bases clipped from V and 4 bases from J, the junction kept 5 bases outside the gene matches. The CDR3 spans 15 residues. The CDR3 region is CASSIPGQGTGELFF. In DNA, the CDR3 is TGTGCCAGCAGCATTCCGGGACAGGGCACCGGGGAGCTGTTTTTT.

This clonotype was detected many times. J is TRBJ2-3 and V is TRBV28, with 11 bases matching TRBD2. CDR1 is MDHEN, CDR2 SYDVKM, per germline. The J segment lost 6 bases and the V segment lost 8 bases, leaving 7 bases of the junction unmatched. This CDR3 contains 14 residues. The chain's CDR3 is CASGLAGREDTQYF. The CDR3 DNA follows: TGTGCCAGCGGACTAGCGGGTAGGGAGGATACGCAGTATTTT.

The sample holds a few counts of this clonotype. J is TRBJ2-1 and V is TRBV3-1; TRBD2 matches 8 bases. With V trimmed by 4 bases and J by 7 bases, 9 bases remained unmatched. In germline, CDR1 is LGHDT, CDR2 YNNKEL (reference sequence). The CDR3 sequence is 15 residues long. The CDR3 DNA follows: TGTGCCAGCAGCCGCGCCGGGACTAGATCAAATGAGCAGTTCTTC. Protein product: CASSRAGTRSNEQFF.

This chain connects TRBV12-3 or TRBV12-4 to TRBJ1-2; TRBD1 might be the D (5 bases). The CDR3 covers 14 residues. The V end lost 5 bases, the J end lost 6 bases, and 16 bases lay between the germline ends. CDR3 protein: CASSRDLSGNGYTF. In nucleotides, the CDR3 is TGTGCCAGCAGTAGGGATTTATCAGGGAATGGCTACACCTTC.

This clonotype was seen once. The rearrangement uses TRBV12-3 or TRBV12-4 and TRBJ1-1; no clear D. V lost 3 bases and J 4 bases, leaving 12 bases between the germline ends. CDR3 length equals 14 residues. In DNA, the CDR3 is TGTGCCAGCAGTTTTGAGATTTCGACCACTGAAGCTTTCTTT. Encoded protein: CASSFEISTTEAFF.